These 11 T cell receptor beta chains share one sample of origin, sequenced in a study of high-grade serous ovarian cancer treatment subgroups. Tumor samples were obtained before definitive surgery or chemotherapy. TCRdb's copy holds only in-frame clones and misses some; the assay was immunoSEQ multiplex PCR. Among around 5,500 clones listed, roughly 75% were seen once. The material sequenced was tumor tissue. All receptors come from a human donor with high-grade serous ovarian cancer.

CDR3 sequence: CASSPGTGKNIQYF. The CDR3 bases are TGCGCCAGCAGCCCCGGGACGGGCAAAAACATTCAGTACTTC. The chain couples TRBV5-1 to TRBJ2-4, with D perhaps matching TRBD1 or TRBD2 (5 bases each). The V gene's germline CDR1 is SGHRS and CDR2 YFSETQ. This CDR3 has 14 amino acids. The V end was cut by 4 bases, the J end by 3 bases, with 11 bases between.

The chain employs TRBV4-2 and TRBJ2-1, with D hard to call. The CDR3 contains 13 residues. Germline V CDR1 and CDR2: LGHNA, YNFKEQ. The V end was cut by 4 bases, the J end by 3 bases, with 7 bases between. The CDR3 sequence: CASSLNGYNEQFF. The CDR3 DNA reads as TGTGCCAGCAGCCTAAACGGCTACAATGAGCAGTTCTTC.

V is TRBV7-2 and J is TRBJ2-5; TRBD2 aligns across 7 bases. Germline V CDR1 and CDR2: SGHTA, FQGNSA. The CDR3 totals 17 residues. The trim removed 1 base at V and 2 bases at J, leaving 10 bases unmatched. CDR3 nucleotides: TGTGCCAGCAGCTTAGGACCCTCGGGCGGGGGACAAGAGACCCAGTACTTC. Translation: CASSLGPSGGGQETQYF.

The V call is TRBV7-9, the J call TRBJ1-1; the D gene is possibly TRBD1 (6 bases). The CDR3 is 14 residues long. Looked up from germline, CDR1 is SEHNR and CDR2 is FQNEAQ (reference sequence). The V gene lost 3 bases and the J gene lost 7 bases, with 15 bases spanning the gap. DNA of the CDR3: TGTGCCAGCAGCTTTTCAGCAGGGGTGGATGAAGCTTTCTTT. Its protein is CASSFSAGVDEAFF.

The chain recombines TRBV4-2 with TRBJ1-5; D not certain. Trimming cost V 3 bases and J 0 bases, with 9 bases left between them. Germline V CDR1 and CDR2: LGHNA, YNFKEQ. The length of the CDR3 is 15 residues. CDR3 DNA sequence: TGTGCCAGCAGCCAGACGTCCTCTAGCAATCAGCCCCAGCATTTT. This sequence encodes CASSQTSSSNQPQHF.

The rearrangement uses TRBV9 and TRBJ1-1; perhaps TRBD1 as D (6 bases). Germline V CDR1 and CDR2: SGDLS, YYNGEE. The CDR3 length is 13 residues. Trimming stripped 4 bases from V and 1 base from J, with 8 bases between. The CDR3 loop is CASSSDRNTEAFF. In DNA form, the CDR3 reads TGTGCCAGCAGCTCGGACAGGAACACTGAAGCTTTCTTT.

This clone was seen more than once but under ten times. The rearrangement joins TRBV5-1 to TRBJ1-2; tentative D call: TRBD1 (6 bases). V was cut by 0 bases and J by 4 bases, with 13 bases left in between. CDR1 and CDR2 from the germline V gene are SGHRS and YFSETQ. CDR3 length equals 15 residues. The CDR3 protein is CASSLAGGHFYGYTF. DNA for the CDR3: TGCGCCAGCAGCTTGGCGGGGGGACACTTCTATGGCTACACCTTC.

The chain has TRBV11-3 and TRBJ2-3; D is tentatively TRBD1 or TRBD2 (6 bases each). The V and J ends lost 1 base and 6 bases respectively, with 11 bases between them. Germline V gene sequence: CDR1 SGHNT, CDR2 YENEEA. The CDR3 spans 14 residues. CDR3 sequence: CASSLGGASDTQYF. CDR3 nucleotides: TGTGCCAGCAGCTTAGGGGGGGCCTCTGATACGCAGTATTTT.

This chain joins TRBV19 and TRBJ2-7, with 8 bases identical to TRBD1. V lost 4 bases, J lost 0 bases, and 2 bases stayed unmatched. Germline CDR1 LNHDA, CDR2 SQIVND (reference sequence). This CDR3 is 14 amino acids long. DNA of the CDR3: TGTGCCAGTAGTAGAGGACAGGGCTCCTACGAGCAGTACTTC. It yields the protein CASSRGQGSYEQYF. Based on the CDR3 plus reference TRBV19 and TRBJ2-7, the full variable domain is DGGITQSPKYLFRKEGQNVTLSCEQNLNHDAMYWYRQDPGQGLRLIYYSQIVNDFQKGDIAEGYSVSREKKESFPLTVTSAQKNPTAFYLCASSRGQGSYEQYFGPGTRLTVT.

This clone was counted between two and nine times. The chain uses TRBV7-8 and TRBJ2-7; 7 bases match TRBD1. V shed 3 bases and J 4 bases; nucleotides not matched to a gene: 6. The CDR3 consists of 14 residues. Germline assignment: CDR1 SGHVS and CDR2 FQNEAQ. In DNA, the CDR3 is TGTGCCAGCAGCTTTGGGACAGAGGTTTACGAGCAGTACTTC. Residues: CASSFGTEVYEQYF.

This clone has just one count. V and J are TRBV14 and TRBJ1-3; D ambiguous. CDR3 length: 14 residues. V was trimmed by 4 bases and J by 0 bases, leaving 7 bases between them. In germline, CDR1 is SGHDN, CDR2 FVKESK. The CDR3 here is CASSLSNSGNTIYF. The CDR3 nucleotides read TGTGCCAGCAGCCTGTCCAACTCTGGAAACACCATATATTTT.